Here is one T cell receptor (beta chain) with its context. The antigen remains undetermined. With autoimmune disease history or systemic immunosuppression, patients were excluded. TCRdb's table, derived via immunoSEQ multiplex PCR, lists solely in-frame clones and lacks some. This table has roughly 82,000 clones, about 90% appearing once. This sample is part of a study of OX40 agonist ivuxolimab in advanced cancers. About the research overall: An agonistic human IgG2 monoclonal antibody against OX40 (CD134) was given. Participants, approximately 80% male, averaged 60 years of age, ranging from roughly 23 to 90. Findings and limits, study-wide: Partial responders receiving 0.1-3.0 mg/kg showed among the lowest clonal expansion.

Trimming shortened V by 3 bases and J by 5 bases, and 5 bases separated the two germline ends. CDR3 size: 12 residues. Per germline, CDR1 SGHDT and CDR2 YYEEEE. The chain has TRBV5-6 and TRBJ2-2; D assignment may be TRBD1 or TRBD2 (5 bases each). The specimen comprised CD4+ or CD8+ T cells sorted from blood, sampled in a trial of the OX40 agonist ivuxolimab. This receptor was obtained from an adult with an advanced solid tumor such as melanoma, head and neck, liver or kidney cancer. CDR3 bases: TGTGCCAGCAGCTGGGGGACCGGGGAGCTGTTTTTT. This encodes CASSWGTGELFF.